These 18 T cell receptor beta chains were all obtained from the same sample, sequenced in a study of vaccination and CD4 T cells after COVID-19. Oncomine TCR Beta short-read sequencing was applied to DNA from cultured CD4+ T cells. TCRdb passed the PCR reads through MiXCR, listing each CDR3 protein once. Among some 13,000 distinct CDR3 sequences listed, about 75% were seen once. Antigens for these TCRs are unknown. Treatment denoted: roughly 10-day PBMC culture with coronavirus spike peptide pools or control peptides (ViraFEST assay). Sequencing used CD4+ T cells from blood, cultured in vitro. Receptors were obtained from a human donor who had recovered from COVID-19.

In this sample, this clonotype turned up once. The rearrangement links TRBV20-1 to TRBJ2-5; D gene unclear. The CDR3 is 14 residues long. Trimming stripped 5 bases from V and 2 bases from J, with 15 bases between. The germline V gene encodes CDR1 DFQATT and CDR2 SNEGSKA (reference sequence). CDR3 amino acids: CSAQGRIFQETQYF. DNA of the CDR3: TGCAGTGCTCAAGGACGGATTTTTCAAGAGACCCAGTACTTC.

Concerning this clonotype itself: Because the CDR3 is missing its conserved closing phenylalanine or tryptophan, this is likely a read error. This chain uses TRBV19 with TRBJ2-1, with 15 bases that match TRBD2. CDR3 length: 17 amino acids. Trimming at V came to 4 bases and at J to 7 bases, leaving 8 bases not matched to a gene. Germline V CDR1 and CDR2: LNHDA, SQIVND (reference sequence). As DNA, the CDR3 is TGTGCCAGTAGTACTCGACGGACTAGCGGGAGGGGGAATGAGCAGTTCTCC. This codes for CASSTRRTSGRGNEQFS.

The chain joins TRBV7-6 to TRBJ1-3; D remains ambiguous. CDR1 is SGHVS and CDR2 is FNYEAQ in the germline V gene. Trimming left V 0 bases short and J 3 bases short, with 0 bases between. The CDR3 is 12 residues long. CDR3 residues: CASSLAGNTIYF. CDR3 sequence (DNA): TGTGCCAGCAGCTTAGCTGGAAACACCATATATTTT.

In its sample, this clonotype ranks as medium-sized. J is TRBJ2-7 and V is TRBV11-3; 7 positions agree with TRBD2. The CDR3 sequence is 14 residues long. Germline CDR1 reads SGHNT; CDR2 reads YENEEA. Trimming removed 5 bases from V and 3 bases from J; junction bases left unmatched: 7. The CDR3 loop reads CASSPGGSHYEQYF. CDR3 in DNA: TGTGCCAGCAGCCCGGGAGGCAGCCACTACGAGCAGTACTTC. The variable domain in full, with the rest retrieved from reference TRBV11-3 and TRBJ2-7, is EAGVVQSPRYKIIEKKQPVAFWCNPISGHNTLYWYLQNLGQGPELLIRYENEEAVDDSQLPKDRFSAERLKGVDSTLKIQPAELGDSAVYLCASSPGGSHYEQYFGPGTRLTVT.

V usage is TRBV19 and J usage is TRBJ2-5; 12 bases agree with TRBD1. The CDR3 sequence is 18 residues long. Germline CDR1 LNHDA, CDR2 SQIVND (reference sequence). Trimming at V came to 1 base and at J to 5 bases, leaving 11 bases not matched to a gene. The CDR3 sequence is CASSIVLPGQGARETQYF. In DNA form, the CDR3 reads TGTGCCAGTAGTATAGTCCTTCCGGGACAGGGGGCAAGGGAGACCCAGTACTTC. Using reference TRBV19 and TRBJ2-5 for the parts outside the CDR3, the full variable domain is DGGITQSPKYLFRKEGQNVTLSCEQNLNHDAMYWYRQDPGQGLRLIYYSQIVNDFQKGDIAEGYSVSREKKESFPLTVTSAQKNPTAFYLCASSIVLPGQGARETQYFGPGTRLLVL.

This clonotype was recorded a few times. J is TRBJ1-5 and V is TRBV7-2; 12 bases fit TRBD1. Germline V lookup: CDR1 SGHTA, CDR2 FQGNSA. This CDR3 comprises 15 residues. V gave up 7 bases and J gave up 6 bases; unmatched junction bases: 7. CDR3 amino acids: CASTRSGQGAQPQHF. The CDR3 nucleotides are TGTGCCAGCACCCGCTCGGGACAGGGGGCTCAGCCCCAGCATTTT.

The chain joins TRBV7-6 to TRBJ2-7, with D unresolved. V gave up 3 bases and J gave up 3 bases, with 9 bases separating them. This CDR3 contains 13 residues. Germline V CDR1 and CDR2: SGHVS, FNYEAQ. This CDR3 reads CASSFQIFYEQYF. The CDR3 coding sequence is TGTGCCAGCAGCTTTCAAATTTTCTACGAGCAGTACTTC.

The CDR3: CASTTDGGRITEAFF. The CDR3, as DNA: TGTGCCAGCACCACCGACGGGGGGAGAATCACTGAAGCTTTCTTT. The V call is TRBV7-3, the J call TRBJ1-1; a possible D gene is TRBD1 (5 bases). Trimming left V 7 bases short and J 4 bases short, with 19 bases between. The germline gives CDR1 SGHTA, CDR2 FQGTGA. The CDR3 is made up of 15 amino acids.

The CDR3 DNA reads TGTGCCAGCAGTCCCCTTCGTAATTCACCCCTCCACTTT. As protein: CASSPLRNSPLHF. The V call is TRBV28, the J call TRBJ1-6; no clear D. Germline V gives CDR1 MDHEN, CDR2 SYDVKM. The CDR3 has 13 amino acids. Trimming stripped 5 bases from V and 6 bases from J, with 8 bases between.

The chain has TRBV28 and TRBJ2-3; 16 bases fit TRBD2. Trimming removed 4 bases from V and 2 bases from J; junction bases left unmatched: 9. Germline lookup yields CDR1 MDHEN and CDR2 SYDVKM. There are 19 residues in the CDR3. The CDR3 loop is CASSSEGTSGRVPTDTQYF. CDR3 DNA sequence: TGTGCCAGCAGTTCCGAAGGGACTAGCGGGAGGGTCCCCACAGATACGCAGTATTTT.

The chain is built from TRBV20-1 and TRBJ1-1, with a weak D call TRBD1 (5 bases). V was cut by 3 bases and J by 4 bases, with 9 bases left in between. In germline, CDR1 is DFQATT, CDR2 SNEGSKA (reference sequence). There are 12 residues in the CDR3. CDR3 DNA sequence: TGCAGTGCTAGTTCAGGGATCACTGAAGCTTTCTTT. This sequence encodes CSASSGITEAFF.

This clonotype was counted a few times. The chain carries TRBV7-2 and TRBJ2-5; 8 bases are shared with TRBD1. The CDR3 totals 15 residues. Germline assignment: CDR1 SGHTA and CDR2 FQGNSA. The J segment lost 2 bases and the V segment lost 8 bases, leaving 10 bases of the junction unmatched. The CDR3 reads CASLARQGSQETQYF. The CDR3 DNA sequence: TGTGCCAGCCTTGCCAGACAGGGGAGTCAAGAGACCCAGTACTTC.

The chain recombines TRBV28 with TRBJ1-4; 8 bases agree with TRBD1. V shed 6 bases and J 8 bases; nucleotides not matched to a gene: 5. CDR1 MDHEN and CDR2 SYDVKM come from the germline V gene. The CDR3 has 13 residues. Written as DNA, the CDR3 is TGTGCCAGCAGGGACAGGGCGCCCGAAAAACTGTTTTTT. It codes for CASRDRAPEKLFF.

The rearrangement joins TRBV12-3 or TRBV12-4 to TRBJ1-2; D may be TRBD1 (6 bases). The ends were cut back, 7 bases at V and 6 bases at J, with 9 bases in the middle. The CDR3 is 11 amino acids. The CDR3, as DNA: TGTGCCAGCAAGGGGGGCGATGGCTACACCTTC. Amino acid sequence: CASKGGDGYTF.

This clonotype has only a few counts. This rearrangement joins TRBV2 to TRBJ1-5; no clear D gene. Trimming took off 2 bases at V and 4 bases at J, with 6 bases between the two ends. The CDR3 has 13 residues. From germline, CDR1 is SNHLY and CDR2 FYNNEI. The CDR3, as DNA: TGTGCCAGCAGTGAAAGGGTAAATCAGCCCCAGCATTTT. It is translated as CASSERVNQPQHF. Drawing the rest from reference TRBV2 and TRBJ1-5, the complete variable domain is EPEVTQTPSHQVTQMGQEVILRCVPISNHLYFYWYRQILGQKVEFLVSFYNNEISEKSEIFDDQFSVERPDGSNFTLKIRSTKLEDSAMYFCASSERVNQPQHFGDGTRLSIL.

This clonotype occurred a few times. The CDR3: CASSLARGVRGELFF. In DNA, the CDR3 is TGTGCCAGCAGCTTAGCGCGGGGGGTGCGGGGGGAGCTGTTTTTT. The genes are TRBV7-2 and TRBJ2-2; 8 bases map to TRBD2. With V trimmed by 0 bases and J by 8 bases, 5 bases remained unmatched. There are 15 residues in the CDR3. Germline-derived CDR1 and CDR2 are SGHTA and FQGNSA.

This clonotype has a single count. The chain is built from TRBV28 and TRBJ1-2; 8 nucleotides agree with TRBD1. Germline V gene lookup returns CDR1 MDHEN and CDR2 SYDVKM. CDR3 length equals 12 residues. With 10 bases clipped from V and 3 bases from J, the junction kept 4 bases outside the gene matches. The CDR3 coding sequence is TGTGCCACGGACAGGGCCCACTATGGCTACACCTTC. Its translation: CATDRAHYGYTF.

This rearrangement joins TRBV20-1 to TRBJ1-2, with D unresolved. The CDR3 is 10 amino acids. The V gene's germline CDR1 is DFQATT and CDR2 SNEGSKA (reference sequence). Trimming removed 5 bases from V and 3 bases from J, with 4 bases in between. CDR3 residues: CSAAHYGYTF. The CDR3, as DNA: TGCAGTGCTGCGCACTATGGCTACACCTTC.